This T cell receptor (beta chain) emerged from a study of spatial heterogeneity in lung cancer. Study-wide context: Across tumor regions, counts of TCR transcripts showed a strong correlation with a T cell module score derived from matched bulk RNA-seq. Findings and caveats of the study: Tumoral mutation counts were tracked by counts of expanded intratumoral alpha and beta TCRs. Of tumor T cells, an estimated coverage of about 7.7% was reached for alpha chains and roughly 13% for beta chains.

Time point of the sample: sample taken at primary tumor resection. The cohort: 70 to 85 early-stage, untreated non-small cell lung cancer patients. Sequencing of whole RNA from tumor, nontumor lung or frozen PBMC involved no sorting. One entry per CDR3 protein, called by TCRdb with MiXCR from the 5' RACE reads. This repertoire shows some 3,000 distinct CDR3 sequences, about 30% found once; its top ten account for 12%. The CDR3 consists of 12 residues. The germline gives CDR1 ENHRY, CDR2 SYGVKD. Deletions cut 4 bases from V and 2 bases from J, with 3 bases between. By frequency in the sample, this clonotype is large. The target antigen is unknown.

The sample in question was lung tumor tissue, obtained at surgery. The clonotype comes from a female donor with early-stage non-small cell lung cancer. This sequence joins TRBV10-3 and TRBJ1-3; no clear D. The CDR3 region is CAISGAGNTIYF. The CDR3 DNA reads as TGTGCCATCAGTGGGGCTGGAAACACCATATATTTT.